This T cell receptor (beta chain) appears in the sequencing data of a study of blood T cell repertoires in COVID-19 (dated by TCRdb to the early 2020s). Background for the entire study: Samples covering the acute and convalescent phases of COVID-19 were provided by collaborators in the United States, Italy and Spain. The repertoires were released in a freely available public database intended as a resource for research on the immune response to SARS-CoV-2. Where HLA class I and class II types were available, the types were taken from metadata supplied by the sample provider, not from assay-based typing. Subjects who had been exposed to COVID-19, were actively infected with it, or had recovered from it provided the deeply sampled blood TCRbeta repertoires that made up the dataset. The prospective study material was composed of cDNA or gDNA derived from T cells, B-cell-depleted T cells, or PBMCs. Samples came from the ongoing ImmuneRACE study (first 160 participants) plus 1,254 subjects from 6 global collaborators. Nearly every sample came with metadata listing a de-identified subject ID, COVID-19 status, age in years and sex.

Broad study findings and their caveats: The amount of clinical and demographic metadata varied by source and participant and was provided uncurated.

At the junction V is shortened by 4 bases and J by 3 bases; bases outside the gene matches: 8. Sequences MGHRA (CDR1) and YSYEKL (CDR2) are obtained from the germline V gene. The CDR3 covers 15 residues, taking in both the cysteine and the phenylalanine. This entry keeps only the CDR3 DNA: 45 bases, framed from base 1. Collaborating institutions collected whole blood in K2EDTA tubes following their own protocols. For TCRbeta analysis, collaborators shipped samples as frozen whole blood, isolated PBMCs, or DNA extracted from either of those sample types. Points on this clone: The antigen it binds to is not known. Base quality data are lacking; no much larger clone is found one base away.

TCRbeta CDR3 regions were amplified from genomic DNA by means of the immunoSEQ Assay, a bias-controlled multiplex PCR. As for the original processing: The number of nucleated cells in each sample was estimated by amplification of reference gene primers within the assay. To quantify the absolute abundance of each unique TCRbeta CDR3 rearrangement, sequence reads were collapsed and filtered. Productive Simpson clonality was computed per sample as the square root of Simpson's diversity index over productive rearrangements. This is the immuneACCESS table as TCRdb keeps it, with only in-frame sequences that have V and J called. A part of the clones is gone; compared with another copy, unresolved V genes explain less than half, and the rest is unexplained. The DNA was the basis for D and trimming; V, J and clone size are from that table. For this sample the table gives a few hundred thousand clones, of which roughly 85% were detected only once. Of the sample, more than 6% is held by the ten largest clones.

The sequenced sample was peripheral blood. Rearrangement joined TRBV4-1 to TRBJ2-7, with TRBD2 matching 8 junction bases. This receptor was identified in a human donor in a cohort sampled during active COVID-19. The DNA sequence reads TGCGCCAGCAGCCGCGGGGATAGCGGGGACTACGAGCAGTACTTC. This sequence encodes CASSRGDSGDYEQYF.